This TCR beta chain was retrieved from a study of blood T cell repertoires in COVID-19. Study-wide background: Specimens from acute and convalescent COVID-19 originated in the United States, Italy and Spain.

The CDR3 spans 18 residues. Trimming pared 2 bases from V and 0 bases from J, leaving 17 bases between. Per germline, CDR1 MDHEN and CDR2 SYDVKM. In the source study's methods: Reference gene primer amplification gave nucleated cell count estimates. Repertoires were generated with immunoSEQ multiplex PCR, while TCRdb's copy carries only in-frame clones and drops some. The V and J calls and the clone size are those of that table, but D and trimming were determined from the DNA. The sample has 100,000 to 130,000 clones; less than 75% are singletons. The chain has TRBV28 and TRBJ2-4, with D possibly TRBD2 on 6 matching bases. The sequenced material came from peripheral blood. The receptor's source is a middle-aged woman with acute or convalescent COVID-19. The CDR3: CASSLSAGSIVAKNIQYF. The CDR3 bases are TGTGCCAGCAGTTTAAGCGCGGGGTCAATAGTAGCCAAAAACATTCAGTACTTC.